A single sample is the source of the 5 T cell receptor beta chains below, sequenced in a study of blood T cell repertoires in COVID-19. TCRdb's table, derived via immunoSEQ multiplex PCR, lists solely in-frame clones and lacks some. The profile shows 200,000 to 250,000 clones, approximately 90% of them singletons. Sequenced input: PBMCs or T cells enriched from blood (not recorded which). Every receptor here comes from a man aged 18 to 29 with acute COVID-19.

The chain couples TRBV19 to TRBJ2-1; no definite D call. V lost 4 bases and J lost 7, with 11 bases in between. The germline CDR1 and CDR2 sequences are LNHDA and SQIVND (reference sequence). The CDR3 spans 13 residues. CDR3 in amino acids: CASSSGAANEQFF. In DNA, the CDR3 is TGTGCCAGTAGTAGCGGAGCTGCTAATGAGCAGTTCTTC.

The chain uses TRBV6-2 or TRBV6-3 and TRBJ1-5; perhaps TRBD1 as D (5 bases). The CDR3 has 22 amino acids. Trimming removed 7 bases at V and 5 bases at J, with 39 bases between. Looked up from germline, CDR1 is MNHEY and CDR2 is SVGEGT. CDR3 in amino acids: CASNPGPYLISIPIYVDQPQHF. The CDR3 DNA reads as TGTGCCAGCAACCCGGGGCCCTATTTGATTTCCATACCTATCTATGTGGATCAGCCCCAGCATTTT.

The chain joins TRBV3-1 (or the pseudogene TRBV3-2) to TRBJ1-1; no clear D gene. CDR3 size: 15 residues. Trimming cost V 0 bases and J 2 bases, with 10 bases left between them. Germline loops: CDR1 LGHDT, CDR2 YNNKEL (reference sequence). DNA for the CDR3: TGTGCCAGCAGCCAAGAGCTGCGGAGAAACACTGAAGCTTTCTTT. As protein: CASSQELRRNTEAFF.

The sample holds a few counts of this clone. This sequence joins TRBV25-1 and TRBJ1-6, with 8 bases aligning to TRBD1. V dropped 3 bases and J dropped 10; count of bases not matched to a gene: 5. CDR1 and CDR2 from the germline V gene are MGHDK and SYGVNS. The length of the CDR3 is 14 residues. In DNA form, the CDR3 reads TGTGCCAGCAGTGAGACAGGGGAGAGGTCACCCCTCCACTTT. This sequence encodes CASSETGERSPLHF.

The V and J genes are TRBV29-1 and TRBJ2-7; 7 nucleotides line up with TRBD1. The CDR3 is made up of 14 amino acids. Trimming took 7 bases from V and 2 from J; bases not matched to a gene: 11. CDR1 SQVTM and CDR2 ANQGSEA come from the germline V gene. The CDR3 DNA sequence: TGCAGCGCCCAAACACCCGGGACAGCCTACGAGCAGTACTTC. The encoded protein is CSAQTPGTAYEQYF.